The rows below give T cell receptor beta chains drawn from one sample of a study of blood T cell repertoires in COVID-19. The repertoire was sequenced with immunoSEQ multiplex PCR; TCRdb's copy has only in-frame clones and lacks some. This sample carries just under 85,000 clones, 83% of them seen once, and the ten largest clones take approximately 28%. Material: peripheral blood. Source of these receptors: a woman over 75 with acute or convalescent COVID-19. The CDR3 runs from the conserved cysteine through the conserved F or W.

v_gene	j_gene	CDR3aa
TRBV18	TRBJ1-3	CASSPYLVREQMTSGNTIYF
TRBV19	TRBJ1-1	CASSSRIRALNTEAFF
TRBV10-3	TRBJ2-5	CAISESSNQETQYF
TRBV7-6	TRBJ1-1	CASSRGNMNTEAFF
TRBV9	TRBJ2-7	CASSARGDSYEQYF
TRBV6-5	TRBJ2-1	CASSYSQGYEQFF
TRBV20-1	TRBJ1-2	CSAPNVGYTF
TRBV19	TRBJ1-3	CASSIRGGDTIYF
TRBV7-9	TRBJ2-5	CASSFTGGAGETQYF
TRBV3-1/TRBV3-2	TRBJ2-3	CASSLGTSGSTDTQYF
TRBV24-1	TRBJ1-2	CATREGGASYTF
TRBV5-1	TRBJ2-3	CASSSGTRTDTQYF
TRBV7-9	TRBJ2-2	CASSLTSGSTGELFF
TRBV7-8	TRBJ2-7	CASSLGHSSSYEQYF
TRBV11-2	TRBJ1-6	CASSPYVEAIIHPLHF
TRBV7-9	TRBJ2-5	CASSSGLATSQPETQYF
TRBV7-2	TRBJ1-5	CASSSEVNQPQHF
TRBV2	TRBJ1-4	CASSGDRGFEKLFF
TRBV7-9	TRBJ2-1	CASSPLGAGVGVYEQFF
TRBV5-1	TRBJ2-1	CASSSGLAGGQQFF
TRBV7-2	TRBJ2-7	CASSYRGQNSYEQYF
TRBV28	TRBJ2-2	CASSNPPTSGGNTGELFF
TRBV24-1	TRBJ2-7	CATSDLEDRVHEQYF
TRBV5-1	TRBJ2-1	CASREFTGSSYNEQFF
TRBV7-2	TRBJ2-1	CASSRKGAWNNEQFF
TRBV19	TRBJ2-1	CASSIGASGVDNEQFF
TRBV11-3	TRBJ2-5	CASSLDLTSGRGLETQYF
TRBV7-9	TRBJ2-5	CASSTAAGKETQYF
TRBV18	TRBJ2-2	CASSPLGVNTGELFF
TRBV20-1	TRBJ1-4	CSASGQNEKLFF
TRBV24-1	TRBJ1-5	CATSARDRGDQPQHF
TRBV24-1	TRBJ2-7	CATSGAQTYEQYF
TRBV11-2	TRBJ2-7	CASSPWGGRPTTVREQYF
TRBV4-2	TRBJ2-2	CASSQRLAGVTGELFF
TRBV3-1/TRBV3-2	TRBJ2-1	CASSQARGLLDNNEQFF
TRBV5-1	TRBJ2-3	CASSLEASGSLTDTQYF
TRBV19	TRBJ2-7	CASSIGQGISYEQYF
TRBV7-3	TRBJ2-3	CASSWGLLAGGSTQYF
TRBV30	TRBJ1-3	CAWQWASGNTIYF
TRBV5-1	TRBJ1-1	CASSPTGQGMTEAFF
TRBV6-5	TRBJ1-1	CASRSQGSGTEAFF
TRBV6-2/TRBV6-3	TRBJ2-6	CASSSYTSGANVLTF
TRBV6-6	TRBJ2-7	CASSYSADSYEQYF
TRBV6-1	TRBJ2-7	CASSDGGRAAYEQYF
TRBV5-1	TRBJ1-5	CASSLRGRFISPQHF